One sample yielded the 15 T cell receptor beta chains listed below, sequenced in a study of response to subunit inactivated influenza vaccine. Via MiXCR, TCRdb re-called the RT-PCR reads, giving one row per CDR3 protein. The sample carries 650,000 to 850,000 distinct CDR3 sequences, 11% to 15% recorded once. The input for sequencing was PBMCs from blood, taken 14 to 15 days before vaccination. Source of these receptors: a man between 50 and 59 years old who received an inactivated influenza vaccine.

The chain uses TRBV12-3 or TRBV12-4 and TRBJ2-4; 7 bases line up with TRBD1. The V segment lost 10 bases and the J segment 2 bases; nucleotides outside the gene matches: 5. The CDR3 runs 13 residues. CDR3 amino acids: CATQQGSKNIQYF. CDR3 in DNA: TGTGCCACACAACAGGGGTCCAAAAACATTCAGTACTTC.

This clonotype has a count of ten or more. The rearrangement links TRBV7-9 to TRBJ2-7; D is uncertain. V lost 1 base to trimming and J lost 1 base, with 8 bases between them. There are 14 residues in the CDR3. Germline CDR1 and CDR2: SEHNR and FQNEAQ (reference sequence). As DNA, the CDR3 is TGTGCCAGCAGCTTAGAGGGTATTTCCTACGAGCAGTACTTC. Encoded protein: CASSLEGISYEQYF.

The rearrangement joins TRBV13 to TRBJ2-1; D may be TRBD1 or TRBD2 (5 bases each). The CDR3 length is 15 residues. V was shortened by 5 bases and J by 7 bases, with 18 bases between the two germline ends. Germline values: CDR1 PRHDT, CDR2 FYEKMQ (reference sequence). The CDR3 nucleotides read TGTGCCAGCAGCGGCCGGGGCCACAACGGGAATGAGCAGTTCTTC. Its protein product is CASSGRGHNGNEQFF.

This chain uses TRBV7-2 with TRBJ2-7; the match to TRBD2 covers 9 bases. The V gene's germline CDR1 is SGHTA and CDR2 FQGNSA. V lost 1 base, J lost 0 bases, and 4 bases stayed unmatched. This CDR3 is 16 amino acids long. CDR3 region: CASSLVSRGGSYEQYF. As DNA, the CDR3 is TGTGCCAGCAGCTTAGTGTCGCGGGGGGGCTCCTACGAGCAGTACTTC. Combining the CDR3 with reference TRBV7-2 and TRBJ2-7 gives the whole variable domain GAGVSQSPSNKVTEKGKDVELRCDPISGHTALYWYRQSLGQGLEFLIYFQGNSAPDKSGLPSDRFSAERTGGSVSTLTIQRTQQEDSAVYLCASSLVSRGGSYEQYFGPGTRLTVT.

The chain employs TRBV20-1 and TRBJ2-5; perhaps TRBD2 as D (6 bases). The CDR3 extends over 13 amino acids. V lost 3 bases to trimming and J lost 7 bases, with 15 bases between them. The germline CDR1 and CDR2 sequences are DFQATT and SNEGSKA (reference sequence). The CDR3 bases are TGCAGTGCTAGGGACCCTTTGGGAGGGACCCAGTACTTC. Its protein product is CSARDPLGGTQYF.

This clonotype was seen more than once but under ten times. The V and J genes are TRBV4-2 and TRBJ2-1; the D gene is possibly TRBD1 (6 bases). Trimming left V 0 bases short and J 2 bases short, with 14 bases between. CDR3 length: 17 residues. CDR1 and CDR2 (germline): LGHNA, YNFKEQ. In DNA form, the CDR3 reads TGTGCCAGCAGCCAAGATCAGGGGACCCAGCCCTACAATGAGCAGTTCTTC. It yields the protein CASSQDQGTQPYNEQFF.

This clonotype was observed a handful of times. The rearrangement uses TRBV5-5 and TRBJ2-5, with a tentative D call TRBD1 (5 bases). From germline, CDR1 is SGHKS and CDR2 YYEKEE (reference sequence). Trimming left V 0 bases short and J 5 bases short, with 11 bases between. This CDR3 comprises 14 residues. The CDR3 reads CASSLGTIRETQYF. CDR3 sequence (DNA): TGTGCCAGCAGCTTGGGGACAATACGGGAGACCCAGTACTTC. The variable domain in full, with the rest retrieved from reference TRBV5-5 and TRBJ2-5, is DAGVTQSPTHLIKTRGQQVTLRCSPISGHKSVSWYQQVLGQGPQFIFQYYEKEERGRGNFPDRFSARQFPNYSSELNVNALLLGDSALYLCASSLGTIRETQYFGPGTRLLVL.

V usage is TRBV15 and J usage is TRBJ1-4; D may be TRBD1 (5 bases). CDR1 is LNHNV and CDR2 is YYDKDF in the germline V gene (reference sequence). V was cut by 0 bases and J by 3 bases, with 11 bases left in between. CDR3 length: 16 residues. The CDR3 sequence: CATSRDIRVPNEKLFF. CDR3 nucleotides: TGTGCCACCAGCAGAGATATCAGGGTACCTAATGAAAAACTGTTTTTT. Complete variable domain (other parts from reference TRBV15 and TRBJ1-4): DAMVIQNPRYQVTQFGKPVTLSCSQTLNHNVMYWYQQKSSQAPKLLFHYYDKDFNNEADTPDNFQSRRPNTSFCFLDIRSPGLGDTAMYLCATSRDIRVPNEKLFFGSGTQLSVL.

This clonotype was picked up a small number of times. V and J are TRBV28 and TRBJ2-7, with 12 bases matching TRBD1. V shed 3 bases and J 0 bases; nucleotides not matched to a gene: 6. The CDR3 is 17 amino acids. Germline V gene sequence: CDR1 MDHEN, CDR2 SYDVKM. For the CDR3, the DNA is TGTGCCAGCAGTTTGCCGGGACAGGGGGCGACCTCCTACGAGCAGTACTTC. Its translation: CASSLPGQGATSYEQYF.

The chain links TRBV5-1 to TRBJ2-3, with D possibly being TRBD2 (6 bases). This CDR3 spans 15 amino acids. The germline V and J ends were trimmed by 0 bases and 0 bases, with 8 bases remaining between them. CDR1 and CDR2 (germline): SGHRS, YFSETQ. The CDR3 reads CASSLGGNSTDTQYF. Here the CDR3 DNA reads TGCGCCAGCAGCTTGGGCGGGAACAGCACAGATACGCAGTATTTT.

This chain joins TRBV5-1 and TRBJ2-1, with 8 bases lining up with TRBD2. The junction had 8 bases not matched to a gene; V was cut back by 6 bases and J by 0 bases. The germline CDR1 and CDR2 sequences are SGHRS and YFSETQ. This CDR3 region has 16 residues. The CDR3 nucleotides are TGCGCCAGCACCCCGGCCCGGGGGGGCTCCTACAATGAGCAGTTCTTC. It codes for CASTPARGGSYNEQFF.

This clonotype was observed at least ten times. The chain is built from TRBV7-2 and TRBJ1-6, with TRBD1 matching 8 bases. The length of the CDR3 is 17 residues. From germline, CDR1 is SGHTA and CDR2 FQGNSA. V shed 5 bases and J 7 bases; nucleotides not matched to a gene: 13. The CDR3 DNA reads TGTGCCAGCAGCAAGACAGGGGTTCAGGGTCTGAATTCACCCCTCCACTTT. Its protein product is CASSKTGVQGLNSPLHF.

The V call is TRBV20-1, the J call TRBJ2-1; tentatively, D is TRBD2 (6 bases). This CDR3 contains 14 residues. Trimming left V 8 bases short and J 9 bases short, with 23 bases between. The germline CDR1 and CDR2 sequences are DFQATT and SNEGSKA (reference sequence). The CDR3 DNA sequence: TGCAGTACACCGGGAGATCTAGTGTACGGTGAGCAGTTCTTC. Its translation: CSTPGDLVYGEQFF.

As to this clonotype: Because the CDR3's place on the DNA is in doubt, the DNA is left out and the CDR3 is given as listed by TCRdb. The J gene is TRBJ2-1, the V gene TRBV4-2; TRBD2, the table's D call, lacks a check against the DNA. The germline CDR1 and CDR2 sequences are LGHNA and YNFKEQ. The CDR3 has 16 amino acids, counting both end residues. CDR3: CASSQVAAGTYNERFF.

A word on this clonotype: A much bigger clone sits one base away, suggesting this may be a read error. Because the CDR3's place on the DNA is in doubt, the DNA is left out and the CDR3 is given as listed by TCRdb. The V and J genes are TRBV9 and TRBJ2-7. Germline V CDR1 and CDR2: SGDLS, YYNGEE. The CDR3 contains 14 residues when both ends are counted. The CDR3 loop reads CASSVGAGTYEQCF.